This is a list of T cell receptor beta chains from one sample in a study of blood T cell repertoires in COVID-19. The data were produced by immunoSEQ multiplex PCR, yet TCRdb's version contains in-frame clones alone and is incomplete. Of 75,000 to 95,000 clones listed, about 88% are singletons. The sequencing input was peripheral blood. The receptors here all came from a woman of 80 years or more with acute or convalescent COVID-19. Each CDR3 is given with its conserved first and last residue. A D gene is named only where the DNA matches it firmly. Clone sizes are given selectively: once, few, many, or a class where the clone is expanded.

j_call d_call clone_size v_call cdr3_aa cdr3_nt
TRBJ2-7 TRBD1 . TRBV2 CASSVLDRSEGEQYF TGTGCCAGCAGTGTACTGGACAGGTCCGAGGGCGAGCAGTACTTC
TRBJ1-2 TRBD1 . TRBV10-3 CAINLGQGGYTF TGTGCCATCAACCTAGGACAGGGTGGCTACACCTTC
TRBJ1-1 . . TRBV7-9 CASSHGTGGTEAFF TGTGCCAGCAGCCACGGCACGGGGGGAACTGAAGCTTTCTTT
TRBJ1-1 TRBD1 . TRBV19 CASSNRGRRTEAFF TGTGCCAGTAGTAACAGGGGGCGTAGGACTGAAGCTTTCTTT
TRBJ2-3 TRBD1 . TRBV19 CASSPGTGGIDTQYF TGTGCCAGTAGTCCCGGGACAGGGGGCATAGATACGCAGTATTTT
TRBJ2-7 TRBD1 . TRBV5-1 CASSQGQTYEQYF TGCGCCAGCAGCCAGGGACAGACATACGAGCAGTACTTC
TRBJ1-2 . once TRBV6-2/TRBV6-3 CASSYQGIGYTF TGTGCCAGCAGTTATCAGGGGATCGGCTACACCTTC
TRBJ2-3 TRBD1 . TRBV18 CASSPPTGARSTDTQYF TGTGCCAGCTCACCACCGACAGGGGCTCGTAGCACAGATACGCAGTATTTT
TRBJ2-5 . few TRBV25-1 CASSERGHQETQYF TGTGCCAGCAGTGAAAGGGGCCATCAAGAGACCCAGTACTTC
TRBJ1-4 TRBD1 . TRBV7-6 CASSQGQGQIGKLFF TGTGCCAGCAGCCAAGGACAGGGACAGATTGGAAAACTGTTTTTT
TRBJ2-1 . . TRBV9 CASSTLVTNEQFF TGTGCCAGCAGCACACTAGTGACAAATGAGCAGTTCTTC
TRBJ2-7 . . TRBV10-3 CAISESYRNYEQYF TGTGCCATCAGTGAGTCGTACAGGAACTACGAGCAGTACTTC
TRBJ2-5 TRBD2 . TRBV5-4 CASSSGGGLAGEKTQYF TGTGCCAGCAGCTCTGGTGGGGGACTAGCGGGGGAGAAGACCCAGTACTTC
TRBJ1-1 . . TRBV30 CAWSDLERDTEAFF TGTGCCTGGAGCGACTTGGAGAGGGACACTGAAGCTTTCTTT
TRBJ1-1 . . TRBV30 CAWGKPGLFPRFF TGTGCCTGGGGAAAACCGGGACTCTTCCCTCGGTTCTTT
TRBJ2-7 TRBD1 . TRBV9 CASSVAGTATYEQYF TGTGCCAGCAGCGTCGCCGGGACAGCAACCTACGAGCAGTACTTC
TRBJ2-3 TRBD2 . TRBV10-3 CAISESRTSGGADTQYF TGTGCCATCAGTGAGTCTCGGACTAGCGGGGGGGCGGATACGCAGTATTTT
TRBJ2-7 . . TRBV3-1/TRBV3-2 CASSPRGGPFEQYF TGTGCCTCGTCGCCGAGGGGGGGGCCGTTCGAGCAGTACTTC
TRBJ2-1 . . TRBV4-3 CASSQDFIAANSYNEQFF TGCGCCAGCAGCCAAGACTTTATAGCGGCCAACTCCTACAATGAGCAGTTCTTC
TRBJ1-2 TRBD1 . TRBV10-3 CAISRDRGNNYGYTF TGTGCCATCAGCAGGGACAGGGGGAATAACTATGGCTACACCTTC
TRBJ1-1 . . TRBV5-1 CASSLGGASGGTEAFF TGCGCCAGCAGCTTGGGAGGGGCCAGCGGGGGCACTGAAGCTTTCTTT
TRBJ2-5 TRBD2 . TRBV29-1 CSVVAGGLGETQYF TGCAGCGTTGTTGCGGGGGGGCTTGGAGAGACCCAGTACTTC
TRBJ1-2 . medium-sized TRBV19 CASSILNYGYTF TGTGCCAGTAGTATCCTAAACTATGGCTACACCTTC
TRBJ1-5 . . TRBV2 CASSEDTPPQHF TGTGCCAGCAGTGAAGATACTCCGCCCCAGCATTTT
TRBJ2-1 TRBD1 . TRBV4-3 CASSQVQGTYNEQFF TGCGCCAGCAGCCAAGTACAGGGGACGTACAATGAGCAGTTCTTC
TRBJ1-6 . . TRBV27 CASSLGPLDSPLHF TGTGCCAGCAGTTTAGGGCCCCTTGATTCACCCCTCCACTTT
TRBJ2-4 TRBD1 . TRBV5-4 CASSLGQGVQNIQYF TGTGCCAGCAGCTTGGGACAGGGTGTCCAAAACATTCAGTACTTC
TRBJ1-1 . . TRBV5-1 CASSLIPSMNTEAFF TGCGCCAGCAGTTTGATTCCGAGCATGAACACTGAAGCTTTCTTT
TRBJ2-6 . . TRBV19 CASSPRGANVLTF TGTGCCAGTAGCCCGCGGGGGGCCAACGTCCTGACTTTC
TRBJ2-1 TRBD2 . TRBV4-2 CASSQDGSGSSYNEQFF TGTGCCAGCAGCCAAGATGGTAGCGGGAGCTCCTACAATGAGCAGTTCTTC
TRBJ1-1 TRBD1 . TRBV3-1/TRBV3-2 CASSQEDRVNTEAFF TGTGCCAGCAGCCAAGAAGACAGGGTAAACACTGAAGCTTTCTTT
TRBJ2-1 TRBD2 . TRBV4-2 CASSQGGGGNNEQFF TGTGCCAGCAGCCAAGGTGGCGGGGGGAACAATGAGCAGTTCTTC
TRBJ1-3 . . TRBV6-5 CASSYGGGQGNTIYF TGTGCCAGCAGTTACGGCGGGGGGCAAGGAAACACCATATATTTT
TRBJ2-7 TRBD2 . TRBV25-1 CASCESGGRDRGEQYF TGTGCCAGCTGTGAATCGGGCGGGAGGGACCGGGGCGAGCAGTACTTC
TRBJ2-1 TRBD1 . TRBV7-6 CASSHTPGQGAAGDLNEQFF TGTGCCAGCAGCCACACCCCGGGACAGGGGGCAGCGGGAGATCTCAATGAGCAGTTCTTC
TRBJ2-7 TRBD2 . TRBV6-1 CASSEVHSGLFYEQYF TGTGCCAGCAGTGAAGTTCATAGCGGGCTGTTCTACGAGCAGTACTTC
TRBJ2-7 . . TRBV28 CASSSFESTKEQYF TGTGCCAGCAGTTCCTTCGAAAGTACTAAGGAGCAGTACTTC
TRBJ1-5 . . TRBV19 CASSIDGTDQPQHF TGTGCCAGTAGTATAGATGGCACCGATCAGCCCCAGCATTTT
TRBJ1-4 . . TRBV6-2/TRBV6-3 CASSSKSYEKLFF TGTGCCAGCAGTTCGAAGAGTTATGAAAAACTGTTTTTT
TRBJ2-1 TRBD2 . TRBV7-3 CASSSLAGGIVLF TGTGCCAGCAGCTCCCTGGCGGGGGGTATAGTGCTCTTC
TRBJ2-7 . . TRBV27 CASSWTVAYEQYF TGTGCCAGCAGTTGGACAGTTGCCTACGAGCAGTACTTC
TRBJ2-3 TRBD2 . TRBV9 CASSPRTSGLDTQYF TGTGCCAGCAGCCCCCGGACTAGCGGATTAGATACGCAGTATTTT
TRBJ2-7 . . TRBV2 CASSEPYEQYF TGTGCCAGCAGTGAACCGTACGAGCAGTACTTC
TRBJ1-2 . . TRBV28 CASRSREVRYGYTF TGTGCCAGCAGGTCCCGGGAGGTCCGGTATGGCTACACCTTC
TRBJ2-3 TRBD1 . TRBV4-1 CASSQDSGQGVPDTQYF TGCGCCAGCAGCCAAGATTCGGGACAGGGGGTACCAGATACGCAGTATTTT
TRBJ2-7 TRBD2 . TRBV14 CASSPAGLPYEQYF TGTGCCAGCAGCCCGGCGGGACTACCCTACGAGCAGTACTTC
TRBJ1-3 . . TRBV18 CASSLTASSGNTIYF TGTGCCAGCTCCCTTACAGCTTCCTCTGGAAACACCATATATTTT
TRBJ2-1 TRBD2 once TRBV29-1 CSVESLAGEQFF TGCAGCGTTGAGTCCCTAGCGGGTGAGCAGTTCTTC
TRBJ2-7 TRBD1 . TRBV2 CASSEAGGVWGIEQYF TGTGCCAGCAGTGAAGCAGGGGGCGTTTGGGGCATCGAGCAGTACTTC
TRBJ1-1 . . TRBV2 CAAEEPLNTEAFF TGTGCCGCAGAGGAGCCCCTGAACACTGAAGCTTTCTTT
TRBJ2-7 . . TRBV23-1 CASSQSADGTPGTYEQYF TGCGCCAGCAGTCAAAGCGCCGACGGGACACCAGGAACTTACGAGCAGTACTTC
TRBJ1-3 TRBD1 . TRBV11-3 CASSCRGRRGNTIYF TGTGCCAGCAGCTGCAGGGGGCGCAGAGGAAACACCATATATTTT
TRBJ1-2 TRBD1 . TRBV7-9 CASSLVGQGDYGYTF TGTGCCAGCAGCTTAGTAGGGCAGGGGGACTATGGCTACACCTTC